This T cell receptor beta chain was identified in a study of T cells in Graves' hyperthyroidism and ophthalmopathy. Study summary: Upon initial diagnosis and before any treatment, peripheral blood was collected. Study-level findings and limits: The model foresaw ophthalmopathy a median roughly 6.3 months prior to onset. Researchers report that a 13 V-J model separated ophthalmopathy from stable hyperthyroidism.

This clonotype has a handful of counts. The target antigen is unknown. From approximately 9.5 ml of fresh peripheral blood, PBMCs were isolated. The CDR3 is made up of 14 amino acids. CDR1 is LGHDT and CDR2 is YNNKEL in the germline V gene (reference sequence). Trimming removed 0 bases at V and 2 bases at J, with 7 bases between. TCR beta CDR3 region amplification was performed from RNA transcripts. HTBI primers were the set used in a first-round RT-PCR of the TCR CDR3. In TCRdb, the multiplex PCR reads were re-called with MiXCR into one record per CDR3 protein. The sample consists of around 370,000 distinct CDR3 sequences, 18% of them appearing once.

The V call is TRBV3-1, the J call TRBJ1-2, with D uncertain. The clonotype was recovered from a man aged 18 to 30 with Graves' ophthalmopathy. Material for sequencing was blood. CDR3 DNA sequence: TGTGCCAGCAGCCAAGAATTGGGGAACTATGGCTACACCTTC. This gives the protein CASSQELGNYGYTF.